This T cell receptor beta chain was sequenced during a study of a mutant IDH1 vaccine in newly diagnosed glioma. Study-wide context: In some groups vaccination began 4-6 weeks post-radiotherapy; others received it with temozolomide. Every participant had undergone radiotherapy, temozolomide, or both before, and most underwent both.

Time point here: week 11, during vaccination. Topical imiquimod was applied with each vaccine dose, which held 300 ug of mutant IDH1 20-mer peptide. Points on this clone: Its specificity is unknown.

TCRdb's copy holds only in-frame clones and misses some; the assay was immunoSEQ multiplex PCR. This table has fewer than 35,000 clones, almost 90% appearing once. This CDR3 spans 15 amino acids. In germline, CDR1 is SNHLY, CDR2 FYNNEI. V was clipped by 6 bases and J by 0 bases, with 12 bases between them. Sequenced material: PBMCs, taken from a glioma patient whose treatment included an IDH1 peptide vaccine. The genes are TRBV2 and TRBJ1-5; the D gene is possibly TRBD1 (5 bases). This receptor was identified in a man aged 18 to 30 with glioma. Here the CDR3 reads CASRGDSYSNQPQHF. Written as DNA, the CDR3 is TGTGCCAGCAGGGGGGATTCTTATAGCAATCAGCCCCAGCATTTT. The full variable domain, with the rest looked up from reference TRBV2 and TRBJ1-5, is EPEVTQTPSHQVTQMGQEVILRCVPISNHLYFYWYRQILGQKVEFLVSFYNNEISEKSEIFDDQFSVERPDGSNFTLKIRSTKLEDSAMYFCASRGDSYSNQPQHFGDGTRLSIL.